This record concerns one T cell receptor (beta chain) sequence. Per the original data handling: Estimation of nucleated cell counts relied on the amplification of reference gene primers. The method was immunoSEQ multiplex PCR; TCRdb's version includes in-frame clones alone and lacks a portion of them. That table furnishes V, J and clone size, whereas the DNA furnished D and trimming. This table holds about 97,000 clones, 70% to 90% found once. The CDR3 length is 14 residues. Germline CDR1 and CDR2: MNHEY and SVGAGI. J was trimmed by 4 bases and V by 6 bases; bases with no gene match: 3. The data were taken from a study of blood T cell repertoires in COVID-19. Study-level information: COVID-19 samples collected from the United States, Italy and Spain covered acute and convalescent phases.

Sequenced: peripheral blood. This sequence originates from a man aged 35 to 55 with active or convalescent COVID-19. V usage is TRBV6-5 and J usage is TRBJ2-2, with 9 bases lining up with TRBD1. CDR3 DNA sequence: TGTGCCAGCAGCCGGGACAGGGCCACCGGGGAGCTGTTTTTT. Its translation is CASSRDRATGELFF.